One and the same sample provided the 28 T cell receptor beta chains below, sequenced in a study of cytomegalovirus exposure and HLA in healthy donors. Using immunoSEQ multiplex PCR, the repertoire was profiled, and TCRdb retains in-frame clones only, with some absent. Of 70,000 to 90,000 clones listed, around four fifths are singletons. The sequenced sample consisted of PBMCs. The receptors come from a man aged 25-45 years in good health and CMV-seronegative.

The V call is TRBV27, the J call TRBJ1-2; a weak D match, TRBD1 (6 bases). The CDR3 length is 15 residues. Germline CDR1 MNHEY, CDR2 SMNVEV (reference sequence). The germline V and J ends were trimmed by 5 bases and 4 bases, with 17 bases remaining between them. The CDR3 region is CASSPQGLDGYGYTF. In DNA form, the CDR3 reads TGTGCCAGCAGTCCACAGGGCCTCGACGGCTATGGCTACACCTTC.

The rearrangement links TRBV19 to TRBJ2-2; D is perhaps TRBD2 (6 bases). The ends were cut back, 7 bases at V and 1 base at J, with 19 bases in the middle. CDR1 and CDR2 (germline): LNHDA, SQIVND (reference sequence). The CDR3 contains 17 residues. The CDR3 sequence: CASTTLAGLLNTGELFF. DNA of the CDR3: TGTGCCAGTACCACTCTCGCGGGACTTTTGAACACCGGGGAGCTGTTTTTT.

This clone has a handful of counts. V is TRBV30 and J is TRBJ2-7; no clear D. Germline lookup yields CDR1 GTSNPN and CDR2 SVGIG (reference sequence). The ends were cut back, 5 bases at V and 3 bases at J, with 8 bases in the middle. The CDR3 consists of 11 residues. As DNA, the CDR3 is TGTGCCTGGGCCTCAGGCTACGAGCAGTACTTC. It specifies CAWASGYEQYF.

The chain is built from TRBV6-1 and TRBJ2-7; D not certain. Germline V gene data show CDR1 as MNHNS and CDR2 as SASEGT. This CDR3 spans 15 amino acids. V dropped 7 bases and J dropped 0 bases, with 16 bases sitting between them. The chain's CDR3 is CASKTSEQHSYEQYF. In DNA form, the CDR3 reads TGTGCCAGCAAAACTTCGGAACAGCACTCCTACGAGCAGTACTTC.

This chain joins TRBV6-5 and TRBJ1-3, with no clear D. Germline V gives CDR1 MNHEY, CDR2 SVGAGI. This CDR3 has 15 amino acids. Deletions cut 0 bases from V and 3 bases from J, with 9 bases between. CDR3 nucleotides: TGTGCCAGCAGTTACTCCCCAGGTCATGGAAACACCATATATTTT. It specifies CASSYSPGHGNTIYF.

This clone was detected once. The rearrangement uses TRBV28 and TRBJ2-5; a possible D gene is TRBD1 (6 bases). CDR3 length: 12 residues. V was trimmed by 6 bases and J by 10 bases, leaving 15 bases between them. Germline V gene lookup returns CDR1 MDHEN and CDR2 SYDVKM. The CDR3 DNA reads TGTGCCAGCAGACAAACCGACAGGATCCAGTACTTC. Encoded protein: CASRQTDRIQYF.

The genes are TRBV5-6 and TRBJ1-4; TRBD1 is a possible D gene (5 bases). In germline, CDR1 is SGHDT, CDR2 YYEEEE. The CDR3 has 14 residues. V gave up 3 bases and J gave up 2 bases, with 8 bases separating them. For the CDR3, the DNA is TGTGCCAGCAGCTCCAGGGCTACTAATGAAAAACTGTTTTTT. Its translation is CASSSRATNEKLFF.

The V call is TRBV27, the J call TRBJ2-1; 13 positions match TRBD2. There are 13 residues in the CDR3. The germline CDR1 and CDR2 sequences are MNHEY and SMNVEV (reference sequence). V shed 2 bases and J 12 bases; nucleotides not matched to a gene: 1. The CDR3 sequence: CASSLRLAGGQFF. CDR3 coding DNA: TGTGCCAGCAGTTTAAGACTAGCGGGGGGGCAGTTCTTC.

The chain combines TRBV28 with TRBJ2-1; D might be TRBD1 (6 bases). CDR1 and CDR2 from the germline V gene are MDHEN and SYDVKM. The CDR3 is made up of 17 amino acids. Trimming stripped 6 bases from V and 8 bases from J, with 26 bases between. This CDR3 reads CASRAVNGQHNWYEQFF. The CDR3, as DNA: TGTGCCAGCAGAGCTGTAAATGGACAGCATAATTGGTATGAGCAGTTCTTC.

V usage is TRBV15 and J usage is TRBJ2-3; 10 nucleotides line up with TRBD2. Trimming removed 1 base from V and 4 bases from J; junction bases left unmatched: 5. The CDR3 covers 16 residues. In germline, CDR1 is LNHNV, CDR2 YYDKDF (reference sequence). The CDR3 sequence is CATSRGELAGADTQYF. The CDR3 nucleotides read TGTGCCACCAGCAGAGGGGAGCTAGCGGGAGCAGATACGCAGTATTTT.

The J gene is TRBJ2-7, the V gene TRBV11-2, with TRBD2 matching 8 bases. CDR3 length equals 16 residues. CDR1 and CDR2 (germline): SGHAT, FQNNGV. The V and J ends lost 5 bases and 1 base, in that order; junction bases with no gene match: 10. CDR3 DNA sequence: TGTGCCAGCAGCCTAAGGACTAGCTCCCCTTCCTACGAGCAGTACGTC. Protein product: CASSLRTSSPSYEQYV.

The chain is built from TRBV11-3 and TRBJ1-2, with TRBD1 as a possible D gene (6 bases). The germline V and J ends were trimmed by 5 bases and 4 bases, with 14 bases remaining between them. This CDR3 has 14 amino acids. Germline V CDR1 and CDR2: SGHNT, YENEEA. The CDR3 bases are TGTGCCAGCAGCCGTTCTGGGGGCGGCTATGGCTACACCTTC. Translating gives CASSRSGGGYGYTF.

The chain has TRBV19 and TRBJ1-1, with no clear D. V was clipped by 8 bases and J by 1 base, with 11 bases between them. The germline gives CDR1 LNHDA, CDR2 SQIVND (reference sequence). The CDR3 sequence is 13 residues long. The CDR3 reads CASSISGNTEAFF. The CDR3 coding sequence is TGTGCCAGTTCCATCTCCGGGAACACTGAAGCTTTCTTT.

The chain employs TRBV6-1 and TRBJ2-2; D is perhaps TRBD2 (6 bases). There are 15 residues in the CDR3. Per the germline V gene, CDR1 is MNHNS and CDR2 is SASEGT. V was shortened by 7 bases and J by 3 bases, with 15 bases between the two germline ends. For the CDR3, the DNA is TGTGCCAGCATATCCCGGGACTTTTACACCGGGGAGCTGTTTTTT. Protein: CASISRDFYTGELFF.

This rearrangement joins TRBV25-1 to TRBJ2-2; D is ambiguous. CDR1 is MGHDK, CDR2 SYGVNS, per germline. V lost 7 bases to trimming and J lost 4 bases, with 10 bases between them. The CDR3 totals 13 residues. The CDR3 region has the DNA TGTGCCAGCACCCGGCGGAGCACCGGGGAGCTGTTTTTT. Its translation is CASTRRSTGELFF.

The genes are TRBV7-9 and TRBJ2-2; 12 bases align to TRBD2. The CDR3 has 19 amino acids. Germline V CDR1 and CDR2: SEHNR, FQNEAQ (reference sequence). Losses at the gene ends were 0 bases for V and 4 bases for J; bases not matched to a gene: 9. The CDR3 coding sequence is TGTGCCAGCAGCTTAGCGCGTCCGCTGACTAGCGGGAGCACCGGGGAGCTGTTTTTT. As protein: CASSLARPLTSGSTGELFF. Filled out from reference TRBV7-9 and TRBJ2-2, the complete variable domain reads DTGVSQNPRHKITKRGQNVTFRCDPISEHNRLYWYRQTLGQGPEFLTYFQNEAQLEKSRLLSDRFSAERPKGSFSTLEIQRTEQGDSAMYLCASSLARPLTSGSTGELFFGEGSRLTVL.

V is TRBV9 and J is TRBJ1-2; D possibly corresponds to TRBD1 (5 bases). V was shortened by 0 bases and J by 8 bases, with 17 bases between the two germline ends. Germline values: CDR1 SGDLS, CDR2 YYNGEE. The CDR3 is made up of 15 amino acids. The CDR3 nucleotides read TGTGCCAGCAGCGTAGCTCCGGCAGGGATGGGAGGCTACACCTTC. Residues: CASSVAPAGMGGYTF.

The sample holds a few counts of this clone. The rearrangement uses TRBV7-9 and TRBJ2-7; TRBD1 matches at 8 bases. The CDR3 has 14 residues. The junction had 8 bases not matched to a gene; V was cut back by 5 bases and J by 5 bases. Germline V gene sequence: CDR1 SEHNR, CDR2 FQNEAQ (reference sequence). The CDR3 region is CASSHDRGGDEQYV. The CDR3 bases are TGTGCCAGCAGCCATGACAGGGGCGGCGACGAGCAGTACGTC.

This chain uses TRBV28 with TRBJ2-7; D may be TRBD2 (6 bases). Per germline, CDR1 MDHEN and CDR2 SYDVKM. CDR3 length: 13 amino acids. Trimming left V 3 bases short and J 1 base short, with 7 bases between. In DNA form, the CDR3 reads TGTGCCAGCAGTTTGGAGGGTTCCTACGAGCAGTACTTC. This encodes CASSLEGSYEQYF.

The chain employs TRBV9 and TRBJ2-5, with 9 bases fitting TRBD2. The CDR3 has 15 residues. Germline V lookup: CDR1 SGDLS, CDR2 YYNGEE. V was pared by 1 base and J by 5 bases, with 6 bases of the junction left unmatched. Here the CDR3 reads CASSVSAGGEETQYF. DNA of the CDR3: TGTGCCAGCAGCGTATCCGCGGGAGGGGAGGAGACCCAGTACTTC. Based on the CDR3 plus reference TRBV9 and TRBJ2-5, the full variable domain is DSGVTQTPKHLITATGQRVTLRCSPRSGDLSVYWYQQSLDQGLQFLIQYYNGEERAKGNILERFSAQQFPDLHSELNLSSLELGDSALYFCASSVSAGGEETQYFGPGTRLLVL.

The chain is built from TRBV6-5 and TRBJ1-2; 7 nucleotides agree with TRBD1. J lost 8 bases, V lost 5 bases, and 8 bases had no gene match. The CDR3 is 13 amino acids. CDR1 MNHEY and CDR2 SVGAGI come from the germline V gene. CDR3 amino acids: CASSMTGIWGYTF. For the CDR3, the DNA is TGTGCCAGCAGTATGACAGGGATTTGGGGCTACACCTTC.

As to this clone: The sample holds other DNA sequences that translate to the same CDR3. The chain combines TRBV5-1 with TRBJ1-1; 7 bases agree with TRBD1. J gave up 2 bases and V 4 bases, and 8 bases lay outside the gene matches. The CDR3 is 15 amino acids. The germline V gene encodes CDR1 SGHRS and CDR2 YFSETQ. The CDR3 nucleotides are TGCGCCAGCAGCCCCCGTGAAGGGGGCAACACTGAAGCTTTCTTT. Its translation is CASSPREGGNTEAFF.

The chain uses TRBV27 and TRBJ2-4; D unresolved. Germline-derived CDR1 and CDR2 are MNHEY and SMNVEV (reference sequence). Trimming shortened V by 5 bases and J by 0 bases, and 5 bases separated the two germline ends. The CDR3 consists of 13 residues. CDR3 sequence: CASSEKAKNIQYF. CDR3 DNA: TGTGCCAGCAGTGAGAAAGCCAAAAACATTCAGTACTTC.

This chain's CDR3 is CASSPSAGQSSTNEKLFF. CDR3 DNA: TGCGCCAGCAGCCCAAGTGCGGGACAGTCTTCAACTAATGAAAAACTGTTTTTT. The chain combines TRBV4-1 with TRBJ1-4; TRBD1 aligns across 7 bases. With V trimmed by 4 bases and J by 0 bases, 11 bases remained unmatched. Germline V lookup: CDR1 MGHRA, CDR2 YSYEKL. The CDR3 length is 18 residues.

The genes are TRBV5-1 and TRBJ2-7; the match to TRBD1 covers 10 bases. The V gene's germline CDR1 is SGHRS and CDR2 YFSETQ. J was trimmed by 6 bases and V by 4 bases; bases with no gene match: 10. The CDR3 loop spans 15 amino acids. The CDR3 is CASSDKRQGASEQYF. The CDR3 nucleotides read TGCGCCAGCAGCGACAAAAGACAGGGGGCATCCGAGCAGTACTTC.

The chain has TRBV27 and TRBJ1-2; 10 bases are shared with TRBD1. The length of the CDR3 is 15 residues. V lost 3 bases, J lost 7 bases, and 8 bases stayed unmatched. Germline-derived CDR1 and CDR2 are MNHEY and SMNVEV (reference sequence). The chain's CDR3 is CASSFLWTGGRGYTF. The CDR3 DNA reads TGTGCCAGCAGTTTTTTGTGGACAGGGGGTCGTGGCTACACCTTC.

The chain couples TRBV15 to TRBJ2-2, with D perhaps matching TRBD1 (5 bases). The V end was cut by 5 bases, the J end by 0 bases, with 10 bases between. Germline V CDR1 and CDR2: LNHNV, YYDKDF (reference sequence). The CDR3 has 15 amino acids. The chain's CDR3 is CATSVRTPNTGELFF. The CDR3 nucleotides read TGTGCCACCAGCGTCCGGACACCGAACACCGGGGAGCTGTTTTTT.

This chain joins TRBV11-3 and TRBJ2-3; 10 bases align to TRBD2. The ends lost 5 bases at V and 5 bases at J; junction bases unmatched: 13. The length of the CDR3 is 17 residues. Germline loops: CDR1 SGHNT, CDR2 YENEEA. In nucleotides, the CDR3 is TGTGCCAGCAGCCCACATTGGTCTAGCGGGGGCCGAGATACGCAGTATTTT. It encodes CASSPHWSSGGRDTQYF.